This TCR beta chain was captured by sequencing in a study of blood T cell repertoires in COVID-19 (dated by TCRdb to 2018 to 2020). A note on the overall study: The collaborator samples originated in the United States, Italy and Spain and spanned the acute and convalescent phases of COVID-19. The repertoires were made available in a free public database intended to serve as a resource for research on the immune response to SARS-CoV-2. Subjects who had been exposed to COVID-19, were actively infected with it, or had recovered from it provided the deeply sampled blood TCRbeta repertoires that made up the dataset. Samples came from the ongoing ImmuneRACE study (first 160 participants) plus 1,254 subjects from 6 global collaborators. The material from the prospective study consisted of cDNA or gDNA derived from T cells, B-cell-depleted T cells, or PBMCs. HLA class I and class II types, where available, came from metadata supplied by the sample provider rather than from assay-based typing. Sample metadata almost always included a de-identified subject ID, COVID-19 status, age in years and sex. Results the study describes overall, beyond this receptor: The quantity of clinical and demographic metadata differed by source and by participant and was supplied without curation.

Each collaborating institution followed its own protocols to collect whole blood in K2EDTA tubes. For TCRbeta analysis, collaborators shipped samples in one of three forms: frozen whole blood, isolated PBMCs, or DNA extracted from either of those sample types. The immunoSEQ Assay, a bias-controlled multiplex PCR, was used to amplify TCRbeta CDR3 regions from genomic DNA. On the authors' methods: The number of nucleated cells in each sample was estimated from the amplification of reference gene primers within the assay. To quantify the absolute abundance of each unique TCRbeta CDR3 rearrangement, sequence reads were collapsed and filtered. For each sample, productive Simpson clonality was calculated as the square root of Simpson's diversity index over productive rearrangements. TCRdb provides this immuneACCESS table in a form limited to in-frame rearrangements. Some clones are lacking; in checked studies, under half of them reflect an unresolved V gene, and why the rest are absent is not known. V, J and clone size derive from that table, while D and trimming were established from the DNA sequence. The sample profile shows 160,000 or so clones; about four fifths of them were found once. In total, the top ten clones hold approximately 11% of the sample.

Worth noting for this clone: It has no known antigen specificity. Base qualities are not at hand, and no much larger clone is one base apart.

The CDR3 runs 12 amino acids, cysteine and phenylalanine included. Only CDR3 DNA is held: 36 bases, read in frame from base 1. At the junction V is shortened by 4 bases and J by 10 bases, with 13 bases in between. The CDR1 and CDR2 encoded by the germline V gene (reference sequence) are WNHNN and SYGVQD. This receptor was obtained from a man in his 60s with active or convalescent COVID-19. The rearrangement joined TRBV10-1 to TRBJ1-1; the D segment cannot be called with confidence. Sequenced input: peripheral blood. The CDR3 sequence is CASSGSRLPAFF. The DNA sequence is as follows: TGCGCCAGCAGTGGGTCAAGACTCCCAGCTTTCTTT.